Below, 20 T cell receptor beta chains from the same sample are listed, as sequenced in a study of blood T cells in healthy people across ages. The use of a sample-barcoded 5' primer and a J-beta primer mix characterized a second PCR of 7 to 11 cycles. TCRdb re-called the 5' RACE reads through MiXCR, storing one row per CDR3 protein. The sample holds about 640,000 distinct CDR3 sequences; 58% are singletons and the top ten take over 30%. Sequenced material: blood. The receptors originated from a man aged 55-75 years in good health.

The rearrangement joins TRBV24-1 to TRBJ1-2; D is ambiguous. Between the trimmed V and J ends, which lost 4 bases and 8 bases, there was a span of 13 bases. CDR1 is KGHDR and CDR2 is SFDVKD in the germline V gene. The CDR3 runs 13 residues. The CDR3 region has the DNA TGTGCCACCAGTGAAGGACCCGAGGAGGGCTACACCTTC. Protein sequence: CATSEGPEEGYTF.

The J gene is TRBJ2-5, the V gene TRBV6-5; D remains unclear. Germline assignment: CDR1 MNHEY and CDR2 SVGAGI. This CDR3 has 12 residues. Trimming removed 6 bases from V and 0 bases from J, with 5 bases in between. Written as DNA, the CDR3 is TGTGCCAGCAGCTCCCACCAAGAGACCCAGTACTTC. Translated, it gives CASSSHQETQYF.

This clonotype was seen once. The chain has TRBV4-2 and TRBJ2-1, with D perhaps TRBD2 (7 bases). The CDR3 runs to 14 residues. V was pared by 4 bases and J by 8 bases, with 15 bases between. Looked up from germline, CDR1 is LGHNA and CDR2 is YNFKEQ. The CDR3 region is CASSRGGGSDEQFF. The DNA for the CDR3 is TGTGCCAGCAGCCGAGGGGGGGGCTCGGATGAGCAGTTCTTC.

The table lists this clonotype with many counts. This chain links TRBV7-8 with TRBJ2-5; 8 bases align to TRBD2. J lost 1 base, V lost 2 bases, and 3 bases had no gene match. The CDR3 contains 15 residues. The germline gives CDR1 SGHVS, CDR2 FQNEAQ. The CDR3 protein is CASSLISGGQETQYF. DNA for the CDR3: TGTGCCAGCAGCTTAATAAGCGGGGGCCAAGAGACCCAGTACTTC.

This chain uses TRBV20-1 with TRBJ2-7, with 8 bases lining up with TRBD2. Unmatched junction bases numbered 7, after V lost 0 bases and J lost 0 bases. In germline, CDR1 is DFQATT, CDR2 SNEGSKA (reference sequence). This CDR3 is 16 amino acids long. CDR3 sequence reads: CSARDTRGAISYEQYF. The CDR3 DNA reads as TGCAGTGCTAGAGACACGCGGGGGGCCATCTCCTACGAGCAGTACTTC.

V gene TRBV27 combines with J gene TRBJ2-5; D not certain. The V gene's germline CDR1 is MNHEY and CDR2 SMNVEV (reference sequence). Trimming shortened V by 7 bases and J by 11 bases, and 23 bases separated the two germline ends. This CDR3 spans 14 amino acids. DNA of the CDR3: TGTGCCAGCAAAGACGCCCGGCGAAACAATGAGCAGTACTTC. Its translation is CASKDARRNNEQYF.

The CDR3 region has the DNA TGTGCCAGCAGGGATAGCGGGGAGAGCTCCTACGAGCAGTACTTC. This sequence encodes CASRDSGESSYEQYF. The gene calls are TRBV12-3 or TRBV12-4 and TRBJ2-7; 8 bases line up with TRBD2. CDR3 length equals 15 residues. Unmatched junction bases numbered 7, after V lost 6 bases and J lost 0 bases.

This chain connects TRBV12-5 to TRBJ1-2; possible D gene TRBD1, 5 bases. V shed 1 base and J shed 8 bases, with 11 bases lying between them. This CDR3 has 13 residues. The V gene's germline CDR1 is LGHNT and CDR2 FRNRAP. CDR3 protein: CASGLEGLGGYTF. For the CDR3, the DNA is TGTGCTAGTGGTTTGGAGGGGCTAGGAGGCTACACCTTC.

V gene TRBV5-1 combines with J gene TRBJ2-1; tentatively, D is TRBD1 or TRBD2 (5 bases each). This CDR3 spans 13 amino acids. Trimming left V 0 bases short and J 9 bases short, with 10 bases between. CDR1 is SGHRS and CDR2 is YFSETQ in the germline V gene. As DNA, the CDR3 is TGCGCCAGCAGCTTGGGTCGGGGCACTGAGCAGTTCTTC. Protein sequence: CASSLGRGTEQFF.

V gene TRBV15 combines with J gene TRBJ1-2; a weak D match, TRBD1 (5 bases). The CDR3 is 14 amino acids. Trimming removed 3 bases at V and 6 bases at J, with 14 bases between. Germline lookup yields CDR1 LNHNV and CDR2 YYDKDF (reference sequence). The CDR3 DNA sequence: TGTGCCACCAGCAGGGGGACTGCCCTCGATGGCTACACCTTC. Translating it yields CATSRGTALDGYTF.

This clonotype was seen just once. The V call is TRBV6-6, the J call TRBJ2-5; 8 bases fit TRBD1. CDR1 and CDR2 (germline): MNHNY, SVGAGI (reference sequence). The CDR3 covers 12 residues. The ends lost 3 bases at V and 13 bases at J; junction bases unmatched: 7. CDR3 region: CASSYGSQGVYF. The DNA for the CDR3 is TGTGCCAGCAGTTATGGCTCACAGGGGGTGTACTTC.

This clonotype came up a few times. The chain employs TRBV5-1 and TRBJ1-1; no firm D call. V was trimmed by 0 bases and J by 8 bases, leaving 14 bases between them. Germline values: CDR1 SGHRS, CDR2 YFSETQ. This CDR3 is 14 amino acids long. Here the CDR3 reads CASSLVQSEREAFF. In nucleotides, the CDR3 is TGCGCCAGCAGCTTGGTACAGTCAGAACGGGAAGCTTTCTTT. The complete variable domain, with remaining parts taken from reference TRBV5-1 and TRBJ1-1, reads KAGVTQTPRYLIKTRGQQVTLSCSPISGHRSVSWYQQTPGQGLQFLFEYFSETQRNKGNFPGRFSGRQFSNSRSEMNVSTLELGDSALYLCASSLVQSEREAFFGQGTRLTVV.

The rearrangement uses TRBV28 and TRBJ2-7; TRBD2 agrees at 10 bases. This CDR3 region has 14 residues. Germline V gene sequence: CDR1 MDHEN, CDR2 SYDVKM. V dropped 7 bases and J dropped 3; count of bases not matched to a gene: 6. In DNA form, the CDR3 reads TGTGCCAGCATCATGTCTAGCGGGGGCTACGAGCAGTACTTC. It specifies CASIMSSGGYEQYF.

The table lists this clonotype with a few counts. The chain links TRBV4-1 to TRBJ2-5; 10 bases are shared with TRBD1. CDR3 length: 16 residues. Germline V CDR1 and CDR2: MGHRA, YSYEKL. The V gene end was trimmed by 5 bases and the J gene end by 11 bases; junction bases not matched to a gene: 17. CDR3 nucleotides: TGCGCCAGCAGCTCCCCGGGACAGGGGTTGGGAAATGAGCAGTACTTC. Amino acid sequence: CASSSPGQGLGNEQYF.

The chain couples TRBV5-1 to TRBJ2-5; 15 bases align to TRBD2. Germline CDR1 reads SGHRS; CDR2 reads YFSETQ. V lost 2 bases and J lost 2; bases outside the gene matches: 4. The CDR3 is 17 amino acids. DNA of the CDR3: TGCGCCAGCAGCTTCGGACTAGCGGGGGGGATACAAGAGACCCAGTACTTC. This translates into CASSFGLAGGIQETQYF.

The chain employs TRBV6-5 and TRBJ2-7; 8 bases fit TRBD1. The CDR3 has 14 residues. V gave up 4 bases and J gave up 3 bases; unmatched junction bases: 5. Germline assignment: CDR1 MNHEY and CDR2 SVGAGI. In nucleotides, the CDR3 is TGTGCCAGCAGTTTCGACAGGGGTGTCTACGAGCAGTACTTC. Its translation is CASSFDRGVYEQYF.

The gene calls are TRBV5-1 and TRBJ2-7; 11 bases agree with TRBD2. The CDR3 runs to 18 residues. Trimming at V came to 0 bases and at J to 0 bases, leaving 8 bases not matched to a gene. Germline V lookup: CDR1 SGHRS, CDR2 YFSETQ. As DNA, the CDR3 is TGCGCCAGCAGCTTGGGGACTAGCGGGTCAAGGAGCTCCTACGAGCAGTACTTC. Translation gives CASSLGTSGSRSSYEQYF. Full variable domain (remainder filled in from reference TRBV5-1 and TRBJ2-7): KAGVTQTPRYLIKTRGQQVTLSCSPISGHRSVSWYQQTPGQGLQFLFEYFSETQRNKGNFPGRFSGRQFSNSRSEMNVSTLELGDSALYLCASSLGTSGSRSSYEQYFGPGTRLTVT.

CDR3 amino acids: CASSPRLAGGDLAKNIQYF. DNA of the CDR3: TGTGCCAGCAGTCCCCGACTAGCGGGGGGGGATCTAGCCAAAAACATTCAGTACTTC. J is TRBJ2-4 and V is TRBV6-1, with 14 bases aligning to TRBD2. The CDR3 has 19 amino acids. J lost 0 bases, V lost 5 bases, and 9 bases had no gene match. Germline values: CDR1 MNHNS, CDR2 SASEGT.

This clonotype occurred a few times. The chain joins TRBV27 to TRBJ1-2; D is ambiguous. CDR1 and CDR2 (germline): MNHEY, SMNVEV (reference sequence). There are 16 residues in the CDR3. The V and J ends lost 5 bases and 5 bases respectively, with 21 bases between them. The CDR3 sequence: CASSRLSPNLWYGYTF. The CDR3, as DNA: TGTGCCAGCAGTCGACTATCCCCTAACTTGTGGTATGGCTACACCTTC.

The V gene is TRBV5-1, the J gene TRBJ1-1; D is ambiguous. The germline V gene has CDR1 SGHRS and CDR2 YFSETQ. Trimming removed 3 bases at V and 1 base at J, with 19 bases between. This CDR3 is built from 17 residues. This CDR3 reads CASSSPTTDTWNTEAFF. DNA for the CDR3: TGCGCCAGCAGCTCTCCAACTACCGACACCTGGAACACTGAAGCTTTCTTT.